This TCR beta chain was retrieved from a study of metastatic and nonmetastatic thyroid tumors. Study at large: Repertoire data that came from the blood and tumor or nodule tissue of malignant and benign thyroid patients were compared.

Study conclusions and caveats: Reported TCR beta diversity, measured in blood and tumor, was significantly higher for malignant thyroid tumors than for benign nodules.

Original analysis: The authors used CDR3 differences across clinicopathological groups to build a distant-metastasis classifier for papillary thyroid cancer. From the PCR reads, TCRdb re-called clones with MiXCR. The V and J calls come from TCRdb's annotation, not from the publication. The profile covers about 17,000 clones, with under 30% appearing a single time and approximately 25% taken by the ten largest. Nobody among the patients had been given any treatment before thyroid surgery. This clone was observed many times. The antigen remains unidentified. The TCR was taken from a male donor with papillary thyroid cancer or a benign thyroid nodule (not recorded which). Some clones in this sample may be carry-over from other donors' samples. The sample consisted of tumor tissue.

The CDR3: CASRPGTGIYGYTF. CDR3 bases: TGTGCCAGCAGACCCGGGACAGGGATATATGGCTACACCTTC. The V gene is TRBV5-5, the J gene TRBJ1-2, with 9 bases identical to TRBD1. The germline gives CDR1 SGHKS, CDR2 YYEKEE (reference sequence). This CDR3 has 14 amino acids. Germline trimming cut 5 bases from V and 5 bases from J; bases unmatched to any gene: 7. The full variable domain, in which reference TRBV5-5 and TRBJ1-2 provide the parts outside the CDR3, is DAGVTQSPTHLIKTRGQQVTLRCSPISGHKSVSWYQQVLGQGPQFIFQYYEKEERGRGNFPDRFSARQFPNYSSELNVNALLLGDSALYLCASRPGTGIYGYTFGSGTRLTVV.